This TCR beta chain was found in a study of blood T cell repertoires in COVID-19. Study-level background: Nucleic acid was either cDNA or gDNA, and it came from T cells, B-cell-depleted T cells, or PBMCs.

Cohort allocation depended upon clinical history that participants reported. The recovered donors of Cohort 3 showed two negative PCRs, clearance, or symptom resolution. Per the germline V gene, CDR1 is MNHNY and CDR2 is SVGAGI (reference sequence). The V and J ends lost 0 bases and 8 bases respectively, with 11 bases between them. This CDR3 region has 15 residues. Under the authors' procedure: Amplification from reference gene primers served as the basis for estimated nucleated cell counts. Profiling relied on immunoSEQ multiplex PCR, and the TCRdb table lists in-frame clones only, not all of them. That table furnishes V, J and clone size, whereas the DNA furnished D and trimming. The top ten hold around 4% of the sample, which has hundreds of thousands of clones, around 89% seen once.

The receptor was isolated from a woman in her twenties or thirties who had recovered from COVID-19. The rearrangement uses TRBV6-6 and TRBJ1-6; possibly TRBD1 for D (5 bases). The sequenced sample was PBMCs or T cells enriched from blood (not recorded which). The CDR3 DNA follows: TGTGCCAGCAGTTACTCGTCAGGGTACGATTCACCCCTCCACTTT. It yields the protein CASSYSSGYDSPLHF.